This T cell receptor (beta chain) was sequenced in a study of blood T cell repertoires in COVID-19. Study overall: Samples representing acute and convalescent COVID-19 were sourced from the United States, Italy and Spain. Sources were T cells, B-cell-depleted T cells, or PBMCs; the material itself was cDNA or gDNA.

Per the study methods: Reference gene primer amplification in the assay estimated nucleated cell counts. Sequencing used immunoSEQ multiplex PCR; TCRdb keeps in-frame clones, though not all of them. V and J calls and clone size are as listed in that table; D and trimming were resolved from the DNA. The table has 30,000 to 40,000 clones, around 90% seen once. Looked up from germline, CDR1 is LGHDT and CDR2 is YNNKEL (reference sequence). The CDR3 has 14 residues. A remark on this clone: An end of the junction differs from the germline gene, which may be a read error.

The TCR comes from a man over 45 with active or convalescent COVID-19. Sequencing input: peripheral blood. The rearrangement joins TRBV3-1 (or the pseudogene TRBV3-2) to TRBJ2-1; 9 positions match TRBD2. CDR3 DNA: TGTGCCAGCAGACAAGCGGGAGGAGCCAATGAGCAGTTCTTC. It translates to CASRQAGGANEQFF.